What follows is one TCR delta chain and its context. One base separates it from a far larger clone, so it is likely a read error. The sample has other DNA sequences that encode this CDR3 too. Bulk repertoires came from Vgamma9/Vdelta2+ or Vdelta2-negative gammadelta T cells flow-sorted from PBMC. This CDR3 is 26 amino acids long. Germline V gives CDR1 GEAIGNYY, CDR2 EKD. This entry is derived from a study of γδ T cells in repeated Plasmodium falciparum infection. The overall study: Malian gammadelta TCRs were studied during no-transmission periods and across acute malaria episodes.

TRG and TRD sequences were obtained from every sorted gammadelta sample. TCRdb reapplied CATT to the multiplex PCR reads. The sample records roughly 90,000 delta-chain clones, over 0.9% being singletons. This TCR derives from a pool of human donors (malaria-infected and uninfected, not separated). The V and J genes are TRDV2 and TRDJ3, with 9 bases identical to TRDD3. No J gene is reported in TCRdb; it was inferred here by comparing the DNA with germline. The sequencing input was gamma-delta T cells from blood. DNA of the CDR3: TGTGCATGTGACACGAAAGGGCCGGACCGAATATCGGGGATACGCGCGTTTTGTACCCAGCATGGACAGATGTTTTTC. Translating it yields CACDTKGPDRISGIRAFCTQHGQMFF.